The clone carrying this T cell receptor beta chain was observed a few times. The sample originates from a study of PD-L1 blockade in urothelial cancer. Trimming stripped 0 bases from V and 0 bases from J, with 9 bases between. The length of the CDR3 is 15 residues. Germline CDR1 is LNHNV and CDR2 is YYDKDF (reference sequence). Sequenced by immunoSEQ multiplex PCR; TCRdb stores in-frame clones only, minus some. This table has tens of thousands of clones, around 79% appearing once. The sample here was PBMCs, taken around atezolizumab (anti-PD-L1) treatment. V and J are TRBV15 and TRBJ2-7, with a weak D call TRBD2 (6 bases). This clonotype was obtained from a man in his sixties or seventies with urothelial cancer. CDR3 sequence (DNA): TGTGCCACCAGCAGAGATTTCGGGAGCTCCTACGAGCAGTACTTC. Amino acid sequence: CATSRDFGSSYEQYF.